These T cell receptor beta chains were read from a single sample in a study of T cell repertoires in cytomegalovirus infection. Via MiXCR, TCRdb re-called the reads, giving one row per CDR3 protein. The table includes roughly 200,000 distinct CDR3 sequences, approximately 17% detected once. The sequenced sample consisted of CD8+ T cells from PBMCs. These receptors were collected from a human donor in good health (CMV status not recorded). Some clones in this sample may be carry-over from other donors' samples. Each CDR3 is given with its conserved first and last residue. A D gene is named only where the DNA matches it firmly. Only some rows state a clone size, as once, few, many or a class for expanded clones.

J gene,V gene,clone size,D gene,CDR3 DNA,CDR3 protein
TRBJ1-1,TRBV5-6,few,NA,TGTGCCTCGGGCCAGGGCCCAGCACCTGAAGCTTTCTTT,CASGQGPAPEAFF
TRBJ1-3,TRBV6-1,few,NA,TGTGCCAGCAGTGAAGACATCATCCTCTCTGGAAACACCATATATTTT,CASSEDIILSGNTIYF
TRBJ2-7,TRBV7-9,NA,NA,TGTGCCAGCAGCTTTAAACATTACGAGCAGTACTTC,CASSFKHYEQYF
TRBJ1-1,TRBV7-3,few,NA,TGTGCCAGCAGCGCCAGGGGAGGGAACACTGAAGCTTTCTTT,CASSARGGNTEAFF
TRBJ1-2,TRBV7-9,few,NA,TGTGCCAGCAGCTGGGGGACGTCCGCTTATGGCTACACCTTC,CASSWGTSAYGYTF
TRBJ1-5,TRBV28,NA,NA,TGTGCCAGCACCCCCGGGACGGTTAGCAATCAGCCCCAGCATTTT,CASTPGTVSNQPQHF
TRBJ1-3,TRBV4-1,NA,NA,TGCGCCAGCAGCCTCAATACAGGTTTCTCTGGAAACACCATATATTTT,CASSLNTGFSGNTIYF
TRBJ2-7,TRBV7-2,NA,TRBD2,TGTGCCAGCAGCTTAGTGGGGGGGTTGGGATCCTACGAGCAGTACTTC,CASSLVGGLGSYEQYF
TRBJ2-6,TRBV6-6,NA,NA,TGTGCCAGCAGTTACCGGGGAAACTCTGGGGCCAACGTCCTGACTTTC,CASSYRGNSGANVLTF
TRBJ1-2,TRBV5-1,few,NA,TGCGCCAGCAGCCGAGACAGGACCATTATCTATGGCTACACCTTC,CASSRDRTIIYGYTF
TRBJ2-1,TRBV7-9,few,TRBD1,TGTGCCAGCAGCTTCCCGGGACAGGGGTACTACAATGAGCAGTTCTTC,CASSFPGQGYYNEQFF
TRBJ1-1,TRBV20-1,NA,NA,TGCAGTGCTAGGAAAAGGGATGGTAACACTGAAGCTTTCTTT,CSARKRDGNTEAFF
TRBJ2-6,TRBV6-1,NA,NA,TGTGCCAGCAGCCGACCGATCTCTGGGGCCAACGTCCTGACTTTC,CASSRPISGANVLTF
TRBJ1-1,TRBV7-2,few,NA,TGTGCCAGCAGCTTAGACCGACAGGCCAAGGCTGAAGCTTTCTTT,CASSLDRQAKAEAFF
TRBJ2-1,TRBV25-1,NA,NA,TGTGCCAGCAGCTTCGGGGATTACAATGAGCAGTTCTTC,CASSFGDYNEQFF
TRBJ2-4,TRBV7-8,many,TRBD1,TGTGCCAGCAGCTTAGCCGGGACAGGGGATACCAAAAACATTCAGTACTTC,CASSLAGTGDTKNIQYF
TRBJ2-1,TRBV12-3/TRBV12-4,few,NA,TGTGCCAGCTCGACAGATAATGAGCAGTTCTTC,CASSTDNEQFF
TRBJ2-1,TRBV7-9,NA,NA,TGTGCCAGCAGCTTAGCCGGCTTAAACGCCTACAATGAGCAGTTCTTC,CASSLAGLNAYNEQFF
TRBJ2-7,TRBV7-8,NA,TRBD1,TGTGCCAGCAGCCGGGACAGGGGGTACGAGCAGTACTTC,CASSRDRGYEQYF
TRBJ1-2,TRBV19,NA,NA,TGTGCCAGTAGTCCCCTGTATTGGACCGCCGATGGCTACACCTTC,CASSPLYWTADGYTF